A selection of T cell receptor beta chains follows, all from one sample in a study of cytomegalovirus exposure and HLA in healthy donors. The data were produced by immunoSEQ multiplex PCR, yet TCRdb's version contains in-frame clones alone and is incomplete. Of 100,000 to 150,000 clones detected, 81% appear once; the ten largest clones hold 0.55% to 0.75%. The specimen sequenced was PBMCs. The source of these receptors is a man aged 18 to 35 in good health and CMV-seronegative. CDR3s include the opening cysteine and the closing phenylalanine or tryptophan. A D gene is named only where the DNA matches it firmly. A clone size is listed for some rows: how often the clone was seen (once, few, many), or a class if it is expanded.

TRBJ2-3,TRBV30,NA,NA,CAWSGVASTDTQYF,TGTGCCTGGAGTGGAGTAGCTAGCACAGATACGCAGTATTTT
TRBJ1-6,TRBV6-6,once,TRBD1,CASSRTGDWNSPLHF,TGTGCCAGCAGTCGGACAGGGGACTGGAATTCACCCCTCCACTTT
TRBJ2-3,TRBV10-3,NA,NA,CAISESPRQTTLMQYF,TGTGCCATCAGTGAGTCGCCGCGGCAGACCACTCTTATGCAGTATTTT
TRBJ2-3,TRBV2,NA,NA,CASIISRDTQYF,TGTGCCAGCATTATTAGCCGGGATACGCAGTATTTT
TRBJ2-1,TRBV4-1,few,NA,CASSQVLNEQFF,TGCGCCAGCAGCCAAGTCCTCAATGAGCAGTTCTTC
TRBJ1-2,TRBV25-1,NA,TRBD1,CASSRTQGAAYGYTF,TGTGCCAGCAGCCGTACACAGGGGGCAGCCTATGGCTACACCTTC
TRBJ2-5,TRBV19,NA,TRBD2,CASSLRGGRQETQYF,TGTGCCAGTAGTTTGCGGGGGGGCCGTCAAGAGACCCAGTACTTC
TRBJ2-7,TRBV7-9,few,NA,CASSLGGQLYEQYF,TGTGCCAGCAGCTTAGGGGGACAACTCTACGAGCAGTACTTC
TRBJ1-1,TRBV7-9,NA,TRBD1,CASSPRQGGTEAFF,TGTGCCAGCAGCCCCCGACAGGGAGGAACTGAAGCTTTCTTT
TRBJ1-2,TRBV6-5,NA,NA,CASSYDGGNYGYTF,TGTGCCAGCAGTTACGACGGGGGAAACTATGGCTACACCTTC
TRBJ1-1,TRBV7-8,NA,NA,CASSLTVNTEAFF,TGTGCCAGCAGCCTAACAGTGAACACTGAAGCTTTCTTT
TRBJ2-2,TRBV7-2,NA,NA,CASSLAYSRRELFF,TGTGCCAGCAGCTTAGCGTACTCGCGTCGAGAGCTGTTTTTT
TRBJ2-1,TRBV11-2,NA,NA,CASSLVTFNEQFF,TGTGCCAGCAGCTTAGTCACTTTCAATGAGCAGTTCTTC
TRBJ1-1,TRBV5-1,once,NA,CASSQVGPNTEAFF,TGCGCCAGCAGCCAAGTTGGGCCGAACACTGAAGCTTTCTTT
TRBJ2-5,TRBV5-1,NA,TRBD1,CASSWTGKQETQYF,TGCGCCAGCAGCTGGACAGGGAAGCAAGAGACCCAGTACTTC
TRBJ2-3,TRBV28,NA,NA,CASSWDSSSDTQYF,TGTGCCAGCAGTTGGGACTCCAGTTCAGATACGCAGTATTTT
TRBJ1-5,TRBV2,few,NA,CASKGDSNQPQHF,TGTGCCAGCAAGGGGGACAGCAATCAGCCCCAGCATTTT
TRBJ2-1,TRBV27,few,NA,CASSSRQVQIDEQFF,TGTGCCAGCAGTTCTCGACAGGTACAAATCGATGAGCAGTTCTTC
TRBJ1-2,TRBV29-1,NA,NA,CSVERQNYGYTF,TGCAGCGTTGAGAGACAGAACTATGGCTACACCTTC
TRBJ2-7,TRBV14,NA,TRBD2,CASSQAGGLSYEQYF,TGTGCCAGCAGCCAAGCGGGGGGGCTGTCCTACGAGCAGTACTTC
TRBJ1-2,TRBV19,NA,TRBD1,CASSIADREGYTF,TGTGCCAGTAGTATAGCCGACAGGGAAGGCTACACCTTC
TRBJ2-1,TRBV5-1,NA,TRBD1,CASSAGTGYSNEQFF,TGCGCCAGCAGCGCCGGGACAGGGTACTCCAATGAGCAGTTCTTC
TRBJ2-5,TRBV7-3,NA,TRBD2,CASAMAGGYQETQYF,TGTGCCAGCGCAATGGCGGGGGGGTACCAAGAGACCCAGTACTTC
TRBJ1-2,TRBV7-8,NA,TRBD1,CASSDDRGQGYTF,TGTGCCAGCAGCGATGACAGGGGTCAGGGCTACACCTTC
TRBJ1-5,TRBV19,NA,TRBD1,CASSIVTGLNNQPQHF,TGTGCCAGTAGTATAGTGACAGGGCTTAATAATCAGCCCCAGCATTTT
TRBJ1-6,TRBV5-6,NA,NA,CASSLGARYFNSPLHF,TGTGCCAGCAGCTTGGGGGCCCGCTACTTTAATTCACCCCTCCACTTT
TRBJ1-1,TRBV4-1,NA,NA,CASSQAETALNTEAFF,TGCGCCAGCAGCCAAGCCGAAACAGCCTTGAACACTGAAGCTTTCTTT
TRBJ1-1,TRBV25-1,NA,NA,CASSESWNTEAFF,TGTGCCAGCAGTGAATCCTGGAACACTGAAGCTTTCTTT
TRBJ2-7,TRBV9,NA,NA,CASSEGQGLTYEQYF,TGTGCCAGCAGCGAGGGACAAGGGTTAACCTACGAGCAGTACTTC
TRBJ2-5,TRBV6-5,NA,NA,CASSYSDLQETQYF,TGTGCCAGCAGTTACTCCGACTTACAAGAGACCCAGTACTTC
TRBJ1-4,TRBV6-5,few,NA,CASSYGTREKLFF,TGTGCCAGCAGTTACGGTACGAGGGAAAAACTGTTTTTT
TRBJ2-7,TRBV5-6,NA,NA,CASSSARELHDEQYF,TGTGCCAGCAGCTCCGCCCGGGAACTACATGACGAGCAGTACTTC
TRBJ2-7,TRBV30,NA,TRBD1,CAWSVPGQVYEQYF,TGTGCCTGGAGTGTACCGGGACAGGTCTACGAGCAGTACTTC
TRBJ1-6,TRBV7-6,once,NA,CASSPGGIYNSPLHF,TGTGCCAGCAGCCCCGGGGGAATATATAATTCACCCCTCCACTTT
TRBJ2-7,TRBV28,NA,NA,CASSLGQPLPHF,TGTGCCAGCAGTTTAGGGCAACCCCTCCCACACTTC
TRBJ1-4,TRBV7-9,NA,NA,CASSTGTNEKLFF,TGTGCCAGCAGCACAGGAACTAATGAAAAACTGTTTTTT
TRBJ1-1,TRBV7-9,NA,NA,CASSAYGGLRESEAFF,TGTGCCAGCAGCGCCTACGGGGGACTCAGGGAGTCTGAAGCTTTCTTT
TRBJ1-1,TRBV7-2,NA,NA,CASSPPFEAFF,TGTGCCAGCAGCCCTCCTTTTGAAGCTTTCTTT
TRBJ2-7,TRBV19,once,NA,CASSINVASYEQYF,TGTGCCAGTAGTATTAATGTGGCCTCCTACGAGCAGTACTTC
TRBJ1-2,TRBV19,NA,TRBD1,CASSWDRGTSRGYTF,TGTGCCAGTAGTTGGGACAGGGGTACGTCCAGGGGCTACACCTTC
TRBJ1-3,TRBV7-9,NA,NA,CASSSPTEDAGNTIYF,TGTGCCAGCAGCTCCCCGACAGAGGATGCTGGAAACACCATATATTTT
TRBJ1-3,TRBV4-3,NA,NA,CASSQSAPGSSGNTIYF,TGCGCCAGCAGCCAATCAGCCCCGGGGAGCTCTGGAAACACCATATATTTT